This T cell receptor (beta chain) was retrieved from a study of radiotherapy plus CTLA-4 blockade in lung cancer. CDR3 length: 17 residues. V shed 6 bases and J 3 bases; nucleotides not matched to a gene: 13. From germline, CDR1 is SNHLY and CDR2 FYNNEI. The table came from immunoSEQ multiplex PCR; TCRdb's copy has only in-frame clones and leaves some out. The sample holds tens of thousands of clones, about four fifths seen once. Study results and limitations: Among blood TCR repertoires after radiotherapy plus ipilimumab, tumor-derived clones expanded.

The study gave focal radiation plus ipilimumab CTLA-4 blockade to patients with chemo-refractory metastatic non-small-cell lung cancer. Notes on this clone: Its antigen is undetermined.

V usage is TRBV2 and J usage is TRBJ1-4; 7 nucleotides line up with TRBD1. The sequence derives from a human donor with non-small cell lung cancer who had a partial response to radiotherapy plus ipilimumab. Some clones in this sample may be carry-over from other donors' samples. This material consisted of peripheral blood, taken from a patient treated with radiotherapy plus ipilimumab. CDR3 sequence: CASRDPQGLGANEKLFF. Here the CDR3 DNA reads TGTGCCAGCAGGGACCCACAGGGGTTGGGAGCTAATGAAAAACTGTTTTTT.